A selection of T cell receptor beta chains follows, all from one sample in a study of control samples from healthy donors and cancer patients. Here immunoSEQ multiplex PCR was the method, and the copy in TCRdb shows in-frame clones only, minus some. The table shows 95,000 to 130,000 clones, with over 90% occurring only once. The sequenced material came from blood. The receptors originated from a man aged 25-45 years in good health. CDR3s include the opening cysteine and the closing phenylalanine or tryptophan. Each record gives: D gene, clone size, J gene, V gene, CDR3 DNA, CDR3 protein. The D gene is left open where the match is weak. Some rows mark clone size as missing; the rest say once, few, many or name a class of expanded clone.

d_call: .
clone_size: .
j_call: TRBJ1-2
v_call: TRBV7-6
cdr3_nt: TGTGCCAGCAGCTGGGCAGGGGAAAAGGCTAACTATGGCTACACCTTC
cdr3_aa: CASSWAGEKANYGYTF

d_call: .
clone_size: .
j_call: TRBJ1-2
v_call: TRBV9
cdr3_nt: TGTGCCAGCAGCGTCTCCTCTGCTTCCCGTTATGGCTACACCTTC
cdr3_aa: CASSVSSASRYGYTF

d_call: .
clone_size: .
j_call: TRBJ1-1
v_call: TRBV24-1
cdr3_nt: TGTGCCACCAGTGATGAGGGCACTGAAGCTTTCTTT
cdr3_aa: CATSDEGTEAFF

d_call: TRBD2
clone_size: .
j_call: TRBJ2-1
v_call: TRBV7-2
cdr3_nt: TGTGCCAGCAGCTTACGGTTGAGTCTAGCGGGCAACAATGAGCAGTTCTTC
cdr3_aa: CASSLRLSLAGNNEQFF

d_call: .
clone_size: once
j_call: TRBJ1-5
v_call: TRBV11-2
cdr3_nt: TGTGCCAGCAGCTTAGGAGGGGCAGGGGAGGGCAATCAGCCCCAGCATTTT
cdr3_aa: CASSLGGAGEGNQPQHF

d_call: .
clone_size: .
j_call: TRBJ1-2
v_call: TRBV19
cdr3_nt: TGTGCCAGTACCACTAGGCTACACGCTCGGTCTGGCTACACCTTC
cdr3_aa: CASTTRLHARSGYTF

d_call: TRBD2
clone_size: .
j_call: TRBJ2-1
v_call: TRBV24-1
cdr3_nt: TGTGCCACCAGTGATTTCCGACTAGCGGGGGTGCATGAGCAGTTCTTC
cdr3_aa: CATSDFRLAGVHEQFF

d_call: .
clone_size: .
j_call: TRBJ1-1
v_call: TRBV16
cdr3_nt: TGTGCCAGCAGCCAATCCGGGGGGAACACTGAAGCTTTCTTT
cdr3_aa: CASSQSGGNTEAFF

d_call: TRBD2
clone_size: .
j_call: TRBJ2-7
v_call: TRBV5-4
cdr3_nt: TGTGCCAGCAGCTTGGCCGCGGCAGGGCTAGCGGTCTACGAGCAGTACTTC
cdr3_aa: CASSLAAAGLAVYEQYF

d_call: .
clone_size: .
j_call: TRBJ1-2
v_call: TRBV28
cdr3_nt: TGTGCCAGCAGTTTATGGCAGGGAGTTTCGGCCCCCACCCTTAACTATGGCTACACCTTC
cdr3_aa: CASSLWQGVSAPTLNYGYTF

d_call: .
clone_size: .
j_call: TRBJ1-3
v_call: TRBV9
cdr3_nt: TGTGCCAGCAGCGCCCATGACAGGTTGTCTGGAAACACCATATATTTT
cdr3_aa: CASSAHDRLSGNTIYF

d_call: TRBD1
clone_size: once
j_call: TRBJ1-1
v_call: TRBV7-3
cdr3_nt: TGTGCCAGCAGTCCCCAGCTCCAGGGGGCTGCGTGGAACACTGAAGCTTTCTTT
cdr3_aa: CASSPQLQGAAWNTEAFF

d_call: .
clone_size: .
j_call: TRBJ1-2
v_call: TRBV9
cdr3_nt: TGTGCCAGCAGCGTAGACAGTAACTATGGCTACACCTTC
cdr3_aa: CASSVDSNYGYTF

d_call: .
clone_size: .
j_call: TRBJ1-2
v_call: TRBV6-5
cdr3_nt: TGTGCCAGCAGTTACGTGGGGGGAGGTAACTATGGCTACACCTTC
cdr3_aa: CASSYVGGGNYGYTF

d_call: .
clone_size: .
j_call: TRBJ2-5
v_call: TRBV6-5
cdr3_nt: TGTGCCAGCAGTTCCCATCCCTGGGGATTGGGAGAGACCCAGTACTTC
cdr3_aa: CASSSHPWGLGETQYF

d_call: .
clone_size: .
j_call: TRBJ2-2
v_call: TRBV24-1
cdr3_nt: TGTGCCACCAGTGATTTGGCGGACAGGAACACCGGGGAGCTGTTTTTT
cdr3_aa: CATSDLADRNTGELFF

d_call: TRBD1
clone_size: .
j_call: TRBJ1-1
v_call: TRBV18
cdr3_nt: TGTGCCAGCTCACAAGACAGGGCGACGGGTGCGGGCACTGAAGCTTTCTTT
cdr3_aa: CASSQDRATGAGTEAFF

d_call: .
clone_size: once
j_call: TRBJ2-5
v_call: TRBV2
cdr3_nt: TGTGCCAGCAGTGAATTCGGTAGGGCACGAGGGGAGACCCAGTACTTC
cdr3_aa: CASSEFGRARGETQYF

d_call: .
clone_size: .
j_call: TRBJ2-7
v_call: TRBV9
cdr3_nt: TGTGCCAGCAGCGGTTCAGGGTTGGGAAGCTCCTACGAGCAGTACTTC
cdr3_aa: CASSGSGLGSSYEQYF

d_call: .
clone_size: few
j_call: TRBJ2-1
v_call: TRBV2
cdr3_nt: TGTGCCAGCACCCCGGACAGTTACAATGAGCAGTTCTTC
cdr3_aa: CASTPDSYNEQFF

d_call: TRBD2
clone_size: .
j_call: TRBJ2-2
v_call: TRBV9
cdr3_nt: TGTGCCAGCAGCTCTAGCGGGGGGAACACCGGGGAGCTGTTTTTT
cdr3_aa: CASSSSGGNTGELFF

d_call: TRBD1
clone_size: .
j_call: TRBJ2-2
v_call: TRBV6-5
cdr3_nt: TGTGCCAGCAGTATCGAGGACAGGGACGCCGGGGAGCTGTTTTTT
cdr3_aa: CASSIEDRDAGELFF

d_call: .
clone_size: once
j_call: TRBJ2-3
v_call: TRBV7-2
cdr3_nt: TGTGCCAGCAGCCCCCCCTGGGGAGATACGCAGTATTTT
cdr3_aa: CASSPPWGDTQYF

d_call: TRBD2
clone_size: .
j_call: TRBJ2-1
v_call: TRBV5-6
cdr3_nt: TGTGCCAGCAGCATCCGACTAGCGGCCCCCTCCTACAATGAGCAGTTCTTC
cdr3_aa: CASSIRLAAPSYNEQFF

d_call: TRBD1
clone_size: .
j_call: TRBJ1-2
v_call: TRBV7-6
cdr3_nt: TGTGCCAGCAGCTTAGAACCGACAGGGAGAACTAACTATGGCTACACCTTC
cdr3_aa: CASSLEPTGRTNYGYTF

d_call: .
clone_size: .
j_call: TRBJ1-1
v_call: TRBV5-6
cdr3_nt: TGTGCCAGCAGCCGGACAGTTCAGTACACTGAAGCTTTCTTT
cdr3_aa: CASSRTVQYTEAFF

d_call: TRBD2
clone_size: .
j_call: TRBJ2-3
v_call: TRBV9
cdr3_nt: TGTGCCAGCAGCCCCTGGGCTAGCGGGGGGACAGATACGCAGTATTTT
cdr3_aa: CASSPWASGGTDTQYF

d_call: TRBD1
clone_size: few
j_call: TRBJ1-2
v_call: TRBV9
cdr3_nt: TGTGCCAGCAGCCTTAGCACCATTGGACAGGTTGGCTACACCTTC
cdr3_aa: CASSLSTIGQVGYTF

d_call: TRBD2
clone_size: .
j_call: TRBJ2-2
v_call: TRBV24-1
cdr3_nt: TGTGCCACCAGTGATTTGCCCGCGGGGGGCCACTTGAACACCGGGGAGCTGTTTTTT
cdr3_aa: CATSDLPAGGHLNTGELFF

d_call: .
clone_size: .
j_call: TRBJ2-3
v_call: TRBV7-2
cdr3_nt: TGTGCCAGCAGACTCACAGATACGCAGTATTTT
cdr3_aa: CASRLTDTQYF

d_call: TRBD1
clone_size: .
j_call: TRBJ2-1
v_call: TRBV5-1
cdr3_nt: TGCGCCAGCAGCCTCGGGACAGCCTACAATGAGCAGTTCTTC
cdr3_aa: CASSLGTAYNEQFF

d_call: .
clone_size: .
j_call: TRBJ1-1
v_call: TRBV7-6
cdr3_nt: TGTGCCAGCAGCTTAGGTTTGGGCCTGACGAACACTGAAGCTTTCTTT
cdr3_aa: CASSLGLGLTNTEAFF

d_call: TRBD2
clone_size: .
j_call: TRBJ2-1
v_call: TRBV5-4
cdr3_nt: TGTGCCAGCAGCTGGGGGACTAGCGGGGGGAGTAATGAGCAGTTCTTC
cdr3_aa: CASSWGTSGGSNEQFF

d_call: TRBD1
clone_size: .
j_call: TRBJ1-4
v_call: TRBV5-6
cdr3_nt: TGTGCCAGCAGCCGGGCCCAGGGGGCAACTAATGAAAAACTGTTTTTT
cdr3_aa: CASSRAQGATNEKLFF

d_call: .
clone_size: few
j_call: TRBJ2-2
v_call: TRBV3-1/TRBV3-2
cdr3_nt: TGTGCCAGCAGCCAACCCGGGACCCCAACCGGGGAGCTGTTTTTT
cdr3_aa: CASSQPGTPTGELFF

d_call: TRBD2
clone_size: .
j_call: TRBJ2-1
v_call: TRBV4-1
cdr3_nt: TGCGCCAGCAGCCAGACTAGCGGGGCGAACAATGAGCAGTTCTTC
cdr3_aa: CASSQTSGANNEQFF

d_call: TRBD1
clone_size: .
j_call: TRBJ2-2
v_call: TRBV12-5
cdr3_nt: TGTGCTAGTGCCCACGCCCTGACAGGGTTGAGAGTATCAAACACCGGGGAGCTGTTTTTT
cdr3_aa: CASAHALTGLRVSNTGELFF

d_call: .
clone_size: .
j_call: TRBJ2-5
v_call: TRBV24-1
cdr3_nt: TGTGCCACCTCCACCGGGGTGGAAGAGACCCAGTACTTC
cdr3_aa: CATSTGVEETQYF

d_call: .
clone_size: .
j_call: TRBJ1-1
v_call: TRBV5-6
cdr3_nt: TGTGCCAGCAGCTTGGTCAGTGGGGAAGCTTTCTTT
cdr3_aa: CASSLVSGEAFF